The present TCR beta chain was sequenced within a study of T-cell reconstitution after alpha-beta-depleted transplantation in children. In this sample, this clonotype turned up a few times. The antigen is undetermined. Deletions cut 0 bases from V and 5 bases from J, with 10 bases between. The CDR3 contains 14 residues. CDR1 is KGHSH, CDR2 LQKENI, per germline. For TCRbeta, the library was prepared with unique molecular identifiers. TCRdb independently ran MiXCR on the PCR reads; one entry per CDR3 protein. The data show about 980,000 distinct CDR3 sequences, 25% to 35% seen once. Notes on the study in general: Expanded graft clones, several hundred of them, were reportedly the source of alpha-beta T cells about two months after transplant.

Sequences were derived from PBMCs, mostly from graft donor cells, sampled 360 days after TCRalphabeta/CD19-depleted stem cell transplant. The V gene is TRBV18, the J gene TRBJ2-5; D gene unclear. This TCR derives from a boy under three years old who had a stem cell transplant for SCID, so the T cells may come from the graft donor. CDR3 DNA sequence: TGTGCCAGCTCACCACCAGGGCTCGGGGAGACCCAGTACTTC. Translation gives CASSPPGLGETQYF. The full variable domain, rest sourced from reference TRBV18 and TRBJ2-5, is NAGVMQNPRHLVRRRGQEARLRCSPMKGHSHVYWYRQLPEEGLKFMVYLQKENIIDESGMPKERFSAEFPKEGPSILRIQQVVRGDSAAYFCASSPPGLGETQYFGPGTRLLVL.